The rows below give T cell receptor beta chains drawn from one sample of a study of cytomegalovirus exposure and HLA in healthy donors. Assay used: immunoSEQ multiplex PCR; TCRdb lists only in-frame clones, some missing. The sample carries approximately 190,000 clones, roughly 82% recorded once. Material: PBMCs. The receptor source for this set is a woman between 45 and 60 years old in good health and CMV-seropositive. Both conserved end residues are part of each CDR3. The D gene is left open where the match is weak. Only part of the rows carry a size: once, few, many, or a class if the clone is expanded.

CDR3aa: CASSTRLAGVNEQYF
CDR3nt: TGCGCCAGCAGCACCCGACTAGCGGGGGTTAACGAGCAGTACTTC
j_gene: TRBJ2-7
d_gene: TRBD2
v_gene: TRBV5-1
abundance: .

CDR3aa: CAWSAQYVYGYTF
CDR3nt: TGTGCCTGGAGTGCCCAGTATGTCTATGGCTACACCTTC
j_gene: TRBJ1-2
d_gene: .
v_gene: TRBV30
abundance: .

CDR3aa: CASREDRGRPQHF
CDR3nt: TGTGCCAGCAGAGAAGACAGGGGTCGGCCCCAGCATTTT
j_gene: TRBJ1-5
d_gene: TRBD1
v_gene: TRBV6-5
abundance: .

CDR3aa: CATSRDRGTVVGELFF
CDR3nt: TGTGCCACCAGCAGAGATCGGGGAACAGTTGTCGGGGAGCTGTTTTTT
j_gene: TRBJ2-2
d_gene: .
v_gene: TRBV15
abundance: .

CDR3aa: CASSLKQAPYGYTF
CDR3nt: TGTGCCAGCAGTTTAAAACAGGCCCCTTATGGCTACACCTTC
j_gene: TRBJ1-2
d_gene: .
v_gene: TRBV28
abundance: .

CDR3aa: CASSLSGRGTDTQYF
CDR3nt: TGTGCCAGCAGCTTGTCAGGGAGGGGCACAGATACGCAGTATTTT
j_gene: TRBJ2-3
d_gene: TRBD2
v_gene: TRBV5-6
abundance: .

CDR3aa: CASSEAVDTQYF
CDR3nt: TGTGCCAGCAGTGAAGCGGTTGATACGCAGTATTTT
j_gene: TRBJ2-3
d_gene: .
v_gene: TRBV6-5
abundance: .

CDR3aa: CASSQGGQGDQPQHF
CDR3nt: TGCGCCAGCAGCCAAGGGGGACAGGGGGATCAGCCCCAGCATTTT
j_gene: TRBJ1-5
d_gene: TRBD1
v_gene: TRBV4-1
abundance: once

CDR3aa: CASSSLQGNYGYTF
CDR3nt: TGTGCCAGCAGCTCACTACAGGGTAACTATGGCTACACCTTC
j_gene: TRBJ1-2
d_gene: .
v_gene: TRBV7-9
abundance: .

CDR3aa: CASSAGTGVMDTQYF
CDR3nt: TGTGCCAGCAGTGCCGGGACGGGAGTAATGGATACGCAGTATTTT
j_gene: TRBJ2-3
d_gene: .
v_gene: TRBV6-1
abundance: .

CDR3aa: CASSPRDRRIEKLFF
CDR3nt: TGTGCCAGCAGCCCCCGGGACAGGCGTATAGAAAAACTGTTTTTT
j_gene: TRBJ1-4
d_gene: TRBD1
v_gene: TRBV7-9
abundance: few

CDR3aa: CASSLNRGLGYGYTF
CDR3nt: TGTGCCAGCAGTCTAAACAGGGGCTTGGGCTATGGCTACACCTTC
j_gene: TRBJ1-2
d_gene: TRBD1
v_gene: TRBV27
abundance: .

CDR3aa: CASSQDPSAGDTQYF
CDR3nt: TGCGCCAGCAGCCAAGATCCCTCTGCAGGGGATACGCAGTATTTT
j_gene: TRBJ2-3
d_gene: .
v_gene: TRBV4-1
abundance: .

CDR3aa: CASSPQEGAYEQYF
CDR3nt: TGTGCCAGCTCACCTCAGGAAGGGGCCTACGAGCAGTACTTC
j_gene: TRBJ2-7
d_gene: .
v_gene: TRBV18
abundance: .

CDR3aa: CASSPSTEANYGYTF
CDR3nt: TGTGCCAGCTCACCTTCGACAGAAGCTAACTATGGCTACACCTTC
j_gene: TRBJ1-2
d_gene: .
v_gene: TRBV18
abundance: .

CDR3aa: CASSAGGVNQPQHF
CDR3nt: TGTGCCAGCAGCGCCGGGGGGGTAAATCAGCCCCAGCATTTT
j_gene: TRBJ1-5
d_gene: .
v_gene: TRBV5-4
abundance: .

CDR3aa: CASYLGTGDYNEQFF
CDR3nt: TGCGCCAGCTACCTTGGGACAGGCGATTACAATGAGCAGTTCTTC
j_gene: TRBJ2-1
d_gene: TRBD1
v_gene: TRBV5-1
abundance: once

CDR3aa: CASSFSTGIAIDGYTF
CDR3nt: TGCGCCAGCAGCTTCTCCACAGGGATCGCTATTGATGGCTACACCTTC
j_gene: TRBJ1-2
d_gene: .
v_gene: TRBV5-1
abundance: .

CDR3aa: CASSYSATGQETQYF
CDR3nt: TGTGCCAGCAGTTACTCCGCGACAGGGCAAGAGACCCAGTACTTC
j_gene: TRBJ2-5
d_gene: TRBD1
v_gene: TRBV6-6
abundance: .

CDR3aa: CASRDSGIVGSKQYF
CDR3nt: TGTGCCAGCAGGGACAGTGGTATAGTCGGCTCAAAGCAGTATTTT
j_gene: TRBJ2-3
d_gene: .
v_gene: TRBV25-1
abundance: .

CDR3aa: CASSSSVNSPLHF
CDR3nt: TGTGCCAGCAGCAGTTCGGTAAATTCACCCCTCCACTTT
j_gene: TRBJ1-6
d_gene: .
v_gene: TRBV7-3
abundance: .

CDR3aa: CASRGSSSGGELFF
CDR3nt: TGTGCCAGCAGGGGATCAAGTTCAGGGGGGGAGCTGTTTTTT
j_gene: TRBJ2-2
d_gene: .
v_gene: TRBV2
abundance: .

CDR3aa: CASSQVTDNEQFF
CDR3nt: TGTGCCAGCAGCCAAGTTACGGACAATGAGCAGTTCTTC
j_gene: TRBJ2-1
d_gene: .
v_gene: TRBV4-2
abundance: few

CDR3aa: CASSSVAGAQETQYF
CDR3nt: TGTGCCAGCAGCTCAGTAGCGGGGGCCCAAGAGACCCAGTACTTC
j_gene: TRBJ2-5
d_gene: TRBD2
v_gene: TRBV5-6
abundance: .

CDR3aa: CASNPRADAQHF
CDR3nt: TGTGCCAGCAACCCTAGAGCCGACGCCCAGCATTTT
j_gene: TRBJ1-5
d_gene: .
v_gene: TRBV28
abundance: .

CDR3aa: CASSPTARPSGANVLTF
CDR3nt: TGTGCCAGCAGCCCCACTGCCCGCCCCTCTGGGGCCAACGTCCTGACTTTC
j_gene: TRBJ2-6
d_gene: .
v_gene: TRBV7-3
abundance: .

CDR3aa: CASSSGQLISYNEQFF
CDR3nt: TGTGCCAGCAGTTCAGGACAGTTAATTTCCTACAATGAGCAGTTCTTC
j_gene: TRBJ2-1
d_gene: .
v_gene: TRBV28
abundance: .

CDR3aa: CASKMRLSDTQYF
CDR3nt: TGTGCCAGCAAAATGCGGCTCTCAGATACGCAGTATTTT
j_gene: TRBJ2-3
d_gene: .
v_gene: TRBV2
abundance: .

CDR3aa: CASSKAVGDSSNQPQHF
CDR3nt: TGTGCCAGTAGTAAGGCGGTGGGGGACTCTAGCAATCAGCCCCAGCATTTT
j_gene: TRBJ1-5
d_gene: .
v_gene: TRBV19
abundance: .

CDR3aa: CASSLNPGNQPQHF
CDR3nt: TGCGCCAGCAGCTTGAATCCAGGGAACCAGCCCCAGCATTTT
j_gene: TRBJ1-5
d_gene: .
v_gene: TRBV5-1
abundance: .

CDR3aa: CASSAQGPGDEQYF
CDR3nt: TGCGCCAGCAGCGCTCAGGGGCCTGGGGACGAGCAGTACTTC
j_gene: TRBJ2-7
d_gene: .
v_gene: TRBV5-1
abundance: .

CDR3aa: CASSQRGTSGTDTQYF
CDR3nt: TGCGCCAGCAGCCAAAGGGGTACTAGCGGCACAGATACGCAGTATTTT
j_gene: TRBJ2-3
d_gene: TRBD2
v_gene: TRBV4-1
abundance: .

CDR3aa: CASTPGGAPYEQYF
CDR3nt: TGTGCCAGCACCCCGGGGGGGGCTCCATACGAGCAGTACTTC
j_gene: TRBJ2-7
d_gene: TRBD2
v_gene: TRBV6-6
abundance: .

CDR3aa: CASSLHQGNYGYTF
CDR3nt: TGTGCCAGCAGCCTCCACCAGGGGAACTATGGCTACACCTTC
j_gene: TRBJ1-2
d_gene: .
v_gene: TRBV6-5
abundance: .

CDR3aa: CASSMASGGFEQFF
CDR3nt: TGTGCCAGTAGTATGGCTAGCGGGGGTTTTGAGCAGTTCTTC
j_gene: TRBJ2-1
d_gene: TRBD2
v_gene: TRBV19
abundance: .

CDR3aa: CASTPNQVGTEAFF
CDR3nt: TGTGCCAGCACCCCCAACCAGGTAGGCACTGAAGCTTTCTTT
j_gene: TRBJ1-1
d_gene: .
v_gene: TRBV6-1
abundance: .

CDR3aa: CASSPGQDSYEQYF
CDR3nt: TGTGCCAGCTCACCAGGACAGGATTCCTACGAGCAGTACTTC
j_gene: TRBJ2-7
d_gene: TRBD1
v_gene: TRBV18
abundance: .

CDR3aa: CASRLRDRGDGELFF
CDR3nt: TGTGCCAGCAGACTGAGGGACAGGGGTGACGGGGAGCTGTTTTTT
j_gene: TRBJ2-2
d_gene: TRBD1
v_gene: TRBV6-6
abundance: .

CDR3aa: CASSQARGYEQYF
CDR3nt: TGCGCCAGCAGCCAAGCCCGAGGGTACGAGCAGTACTTC
j_gene: TRBJ2-7
d_gene: .
v_gene: TRBV4-1
abundance: .

CDR3aa: CASSLTGLRNQPQHF
CDR3nt: TGTGCCAGCAGTTTGACAGGGCTCCGTAATCAGCCCCAGCATTTT
j_gene: TRBJ1-5
d_gene: TRBD1
v_gene: TRBV28
abundance: .

CDR3aa: CASFYGTSGQETQYF
CDR3nt: TGTGCCAGCTTCTACGGGACTAGCGGCCAAGAGACCCAGTACTTC
j_gene: TRBJ2-5
d_gene: TRBD2
v_gene: TRBV2
abundance: .

CDR3aa: CASSSRQGNTGELFF
CDR3nt: TGCGCCAGCAGCTCCCGACAGGGGAACACCGGGGAGCTGTTTTTT
j_gene: TRBJ2-2
d_gene: TRBD1
v_gene: TRBV5-1
abundance: few

CDR3aa: CASTRTGGTYEQYF
CDR3nt: TGTGCCAGCACCAGGACAGGGGGAACCTACGAGCAGTACTTC
j_gene: TRBJ2-7
d_gene: TRBD1
v_gene: TRBV28
abundance: .

CDR3aa: CASSRILAGLESDTQYF
CDR3nt: TGTGCCAGCAGCCGGATACTAGCGGGTCTGGAATCTGATACGCAGTATTTT
j_gene: TRBJ2-3
d_gene: TRBD2
v_gene: TRBV4-2
abundance: .

CDR3aa: CASSQTGTTTRAYGYTF
CDR3nt: TGTGCCAGCAGCCAGACAGGCACCACCACGAGAGCGTATGGCTACACCTTC
j_gene: TRBJ1-2
d_gene: .
v_gene: TRBV25-1
abundance: .

CDR3aa: CASSQRLAKNIQYF
CDR3nt: TGCGCCAGCAGCCAGCGGCTAGCGAAAAACATTCAGTACTTC
j_gene: TRBJ2-4
d_gene: .
v_gene: TRBV4-1
abundance: .

CDR3aa: CASSLQTGQGDGYTF
CDR3nt: TGTGCCAGCTCACTCCAAACGGGACAGGGGGATGGCTACACCTTC
j_gene: TRBJ1-2
d_gene: TRBD1
v_gene: TRBV18
abundance: few

CDR3aa: CASTREQINTEAFF
CDR3nt: TGTGCCAGCACCCGGGAACAGATTAACACTGAAGCTTTCTTT
j_gene: TRBJ1-1
d_gene: .
v_gene: TRBV5-5
abundance: once

CDR3aa: CASWDRDSEFYEQYF
CDR3nt: TGTGCCAGCTGGGACCGGGACAGTGAATTCTACGAGCAGTACTTC
j_gene: TRBJ2-7
d_gene: TRBD1
v_gene: TRBV6-5
abundance: .

CDR3aa: CASSPGEQGADTQYF
CDR3nt: TGTGCCAGCTCACCAGGGGAACAGGGAGCAGATACGCAGTATTTT
j_gene: TRBJ2-3
d_gene: .
v_gene: TRBV18
abundance: .

CDR3aa: CASYPTGFSNQPQHF
CDR3nt: TGTGCCAGTTATCCAACAGGTTTTAGCAATCAGCCCCAGCATTTT
j_gene: TRBJ1-5
d_gene: .
v_gene: TRBV19
abundance: .

CDR3aa: CASRVTGGVEKLFF
CDR3nt: TGTGCCAGCAGGGTAACAGGGGGCGTTGAAAAACTGTTTTTT
j_gene: TRBJ1-4
d_gene: TRBD1
v_gene: TRBV11-2
abundance: .

CDR3aa: CAGRAGQANYGYTF
CDR3nt: TGTGCCGGGCGGGCGGGACAGGCTAACTATGGCTACACCTTC
j_gene: TRBJ1-2
d_gene: TRBD1
v_gene: TRBV6-5
abundance: .

CDR3aa: CSVEKSRGSSYEQYF
CDR3nt: TGTAGCGTGGAGAAGAGTCGAGGAAGCTCCTACGAGCAGTACTTC
j_gene: TRBJ2-7
d_gene: .
v_gene: TRBV7-9
abundance: once

CDR3aa: CASSFLAGNQETQYF
CDR3nt: TGTGCCAGCAGCTTCTTAGCGGGAAACCAAGAGACCCAGTACTTC
j_gene: TRBJ2-5
d_gene: TRBD2
v_gene: TRBV7-8
abundance: .

CDR3aa: CASSIQVTMNTEAFF
CDR3nt: TGTGCCAGTAGTATTCAGGTTACCATGAACACTGAAGCTTTCTTT
j_gene: TRBJ1-1
d_gene: .
v_gene: TRBV19
abundance: .

CDR3aa: CASSIMVAGGSDTQYF
CDR3nt: TGTGCCAGTAGTATTATGGTAGCGGGGGGGTCAGATACGCAGTATTTT
j_gene: TRBJ2-3
d_gene: TRBD2
v_gene: TRBV19
abundance: .